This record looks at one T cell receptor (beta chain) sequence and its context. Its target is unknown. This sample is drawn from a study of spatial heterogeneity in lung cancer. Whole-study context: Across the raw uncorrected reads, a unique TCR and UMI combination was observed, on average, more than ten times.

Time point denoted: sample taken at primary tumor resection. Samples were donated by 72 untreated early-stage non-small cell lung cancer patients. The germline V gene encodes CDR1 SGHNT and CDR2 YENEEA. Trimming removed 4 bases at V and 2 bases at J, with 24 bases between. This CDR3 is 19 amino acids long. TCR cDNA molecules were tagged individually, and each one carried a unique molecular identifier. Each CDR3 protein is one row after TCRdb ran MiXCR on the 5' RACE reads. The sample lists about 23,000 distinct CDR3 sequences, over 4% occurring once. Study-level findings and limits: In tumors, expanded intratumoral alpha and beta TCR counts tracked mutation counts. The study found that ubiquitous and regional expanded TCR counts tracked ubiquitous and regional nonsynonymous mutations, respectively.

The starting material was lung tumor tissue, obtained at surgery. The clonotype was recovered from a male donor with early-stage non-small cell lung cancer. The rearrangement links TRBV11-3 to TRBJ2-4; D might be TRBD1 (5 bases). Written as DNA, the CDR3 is TGTGCCAGCAGCTCAAATTTGGCCCGTATGGGGCGAACCAAAAACATTCAGTACTTC. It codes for CASSSNLARMGRTKNIQYF.